This passage covers 17 T cell receptor beta chains from one sample sequenced in a study of blood T cells in healthy people across ages (dated by TCRdb to about 2015). Libraries were built with 5' RACE. The listed sequencing device is Illumina HiSeq 2500. A second PCR of roughly 7 to 11 cycles was performed with a sample-barcoded 5' primer and a J-beta primer mix. TCRdb reanalyzed the raw reads on its own, using fastp at Q25 for trimming and MiXCR for clone calling, and kept in-frame beta chains. For every CDR3 protein sequence, its rows merge into one entry that carries the most common genes and DNA. The sample includes about 970,000 distinct CDR3 sequences, with roughly 51% observed a single time. The ten largest clones represent over 20% of the sample. Input material: blood. The receptors were sampled from an older woman in good health.

This chain connects TRBV20-1 to TRBJ2-3, with 9 positions matching TRBD2. Germline lookup yields CDR1 DFQATT and CDR2 SNEGSKA (reference sequence). V shed 5 bases and J 0 bases; nucleotides not matched to a gene: 6. The CDR3 runs 15 residues. CDR3 region: CSASLAGLSTDTQYF. The DNA for the CDR3 is TGCAGTGCTTCACTAGCGGGTCTTAGCACAGATACGCAGTATTTT.

The V and J genes are TRBV10-3 and TRBJ1-2; no firm D call. The CDR3 sequence is 14 residues long. The germline V and J ends were trimmed by 4 bases and 7 bases, with 16 bases remaining between them. From germline, CDR1 is ENHRY and CDR2 SYGVKD. CDR3 amino acids: CAISGSPFDGGYTF. DNA of the CDR3: TGTGCCATCAGTGGGTCGCCGTTTGATGGTGGCTACACCTTC.

The chain is built from TRBV19 and TRBJ2-7; D may be TRBD1 (5 bases). V was clipped by 5 bases and J by 3 bases, with 11 bases between them. CDR3 length equals 13 residues. CDR1 LNHDA and CDR2 SQIVND come from the germline V gene (reference sequence). The CDR3 reads CASSVTVNYEQYF. DNA for the CDR3: TGTGCCAGTAGTGTGACAGTGAACTACGAGCAGTACTTC.

This chain connects TRBV24-1 to TRBJ1-1; possibly TRBD1 for D (5 bases). CDR1 KGHDR and CDR2 SFDVKD come from the germline V gene. The CDR3 contains 12 residues. Trimming pared 3 bases from V and 10 bases from J, leaving 11 bases between. The CDR3 loop reads CATSDALGGAFF. The CDR3 coding sequence is TGTGCCACCAGTGATGCCCTGGGGGGAGCTTTCTTT.

The rearrangement joins TRBV6-2 or TRBV6-3 to TRBJ2-1, with TRBD2 matching over 7 bases. With V trimmed by 0 bases and J by 14 bases, 22 bases remained unmatched. The CDR3 is 18 residues long. Germline lookup yields CDR1 MNHEY and CDR2 SVGEGT. Here the CDR3 reads CASSYSIGLAETNSPEFF. For the CDR3, the DNA is TGTGCCAGCAGTTACTCGATAGGGCTAGCGGAGACCAACTCCCCGGAGTTCTTC.

This clonotype has just a few counts. The gene calls are TRBV12-3 or TRBV12-4 and TRBJ2-1; D unclear. The V and J ends lost 5 bases and 8 bases respectively, with 13 bases between them. CDR3 length: 13 residues. CDR3 DNA: TGTGCCAGCAGTCCCTCACTTGTTTATGAGCAGTTCTTC. As protein: CASSPSLVYEQFF.

The chain uses TRBV2 and TRBJ1-4; 10 positions agree with TRBD1. The CDR3 has 15 residues. After removal of 9 bases from V and 3 bases from J, the junction contained 7 bases not matched to a gene. Germline V CDR1 and CDR2: SNHLY, FYNNEI. This chain's CDR3 is CASSDRGGPNEKLFF. The CDR3 region has the DNA TGTGCCAGTTCGGACAGGGGGGGACCTAATGAAAAACTGTTTTTT.

This sequence joins TRBV7-3 and TRBJ2-3, with TRBD2 matching over 8 bases. The CDR3 is 18 amino acids. Looked up from germline, CDR1 is SGHTA and CDR2 is FQGTGA. The V and J ends lost 0 bases and 3 bases, in that order; junction bases with no gene match: 11. The CDR3 sequence: CASSLTGGGSGSTDTQYF. For the CDR3, the DNA is TGTGCCAGCAGCTTAACGGGAGGTGGGAGCGGGAGTACAGATACGCAGTATTTT. Supplemented by reference TRBV7-3 and TRBJ2-3, the full variable domain reads GAGVSQTPSNKVTEKGKYVELRCDPISGHTALYWYRQSLGQGPEFLIYFQGTGAADDSGLPNDRFFAVRPEGSVSTLKIQRTERGDSAVYLCASSLTGGGSGSTDTQYFGPGTRLTVL.

The chain has TRBV7-2 and TRBJ2-3; 8 bases match TRBD2. This CDR3 is 14 amino acids long. The trim removed 2 bases at V and 6 bases at J, leaving 4 bases unmatched. Per germline, CDR1 SGHTA and CDR2 FQGNSA. Here the CDR3 reads CASSLQREYDTQYF. Here the CDR3 DNA reads TGTGCCAGCAGCTTACAGCGGGAGTATGATACGCAGTATTTT.

This clonotype was counted only a few times. The chain links TRBV6-2 or TRBV6-3 to TRBJ2-5, with TRBD2 matching over 8 bases. Germline-derived CDR1 and CDR2 are MNHEY and SVGEGT. This CDR3 region has 15 residues. Trimming took 2 bases from V and 4 from J; bases not matched to a gene: 6. This CDR3 reads CASSYPRGRLETQYF. The DNA of the CDR3 is TGTGCCAGCAGTTACCCCCGCGGGAGGTTAGAGACCCAGTACTTC.

The V and J genes are TRBV29-1 and TRBJ2-3; D gene uncertain. V lost 6 bases, J lost 5 bases, and 21 bases lay in between. CDR1 SQVTM and CDR2 ANQGSEA come from the germline V gene. The CDR3 runs to 15 residues. CDR3 DNA sequence: TGCAGCGTGCGGACGGCTGTTGGAAGTGGAGATACGCAGTATTTT. It encodes CSVRTAVGSGDTQYF.

This clonotype was recorded a few times. This chain uses TRBV4-3 with TRBJ2-7; the D gene is possibly TRBD2 (6 bases). Germline CDR1 and CDR2: LGHNA and YSLEER. V was shortened by 3 bases and J by 2 bases, with 14 bases between the two germline ends. This CDR3 spans 15 amino acids. The CDR3: CASSHGTSATYEQYF. The CDR3 bases are TGCGCCAGCAGCCACGGGACTTCGGCTACCTACGAGCAGTACTTC.

A few counts support this clonotype. The V call is TRBV6-5, the J call TRBJ2-1; possibly TRBD2 for D (5 bases). The end of the DNA fits TRBJ2-7 better, so the J call may be wrong. The CDR3 length is 13 residues. Germline V gene lookup returns CDR1 MNHEY and CDR2 SVGAGI. CDR3 in amino acids: CASSYSSGNEQYF. The CDR3 region has the DNA TGTGCCAGCAGTTACTCCTCGGGGAACGAGCAGTACTTC.

This rearrangement joins TRBV4-2 to TRBJ2-7; D is unclear. This CDR3 has 16 residues. The germline gives CDR1 LGHNA, CDR2 YNFKEQ. Deletions cut 0 bases from V and 2 bases from J, with 14 bases between. Written as DNA, the CDR3 is TGTGCCAGCAGCCAAGATCTCATGGCAGCCCCCTACGAGCAGTACTTC. It codes for CASSQDLMAAPYEQYF.

The V gene is TRBV12-3 or TRBV12-4, the J gene TRBJ1-4; D uncertain. CDR3 length: 15 residues. Deletions cut 5 bases from V and 2 bases from J, with 12 bases between. The CDR3 here is CASSPRLGTNEKLFF. The CDR3 region has the DNA TGTGCCAGCAGTCCCCGTCTGGGGACTAATGAAAAACTGTTTTTT.

This rearrangement joins TRBV27 to TRBJ1-6; 7 bases are a match to TRBD1. CDR1 is MNHEY and CDR2 is SMNVEV in the germline V gene (reference sequence). V shed 4 bases and J 10 bases; nucleotides not matched to a gene: 16. The CDR3 spans 17 residues. The CDR3 region has the DNA TGTGCCAGCAGTTCACAGGGGCCGGGGTCCAGGGGCTCACCCCTCCACTTT. It codes for CASSSQGPGSRGSPLHF.

The rearrangement links TRBV5-1 to TRBJ2-1; 10 bases align to TRBD2. Trimming removed 1 base from V and 7 bases from J; junction bases left unmatched: 5. The V gene's germline CDR1 is SGHRS and CDR2 YFSETQ. The CDR3 has 15 residues. The CDR3 region has the DNA TGCGCCAGCAGCTTGAGCGGGAGGGCCGGTAATGAGCAGTTCTTC. This codes for CASSLSGRAGNEQFF.